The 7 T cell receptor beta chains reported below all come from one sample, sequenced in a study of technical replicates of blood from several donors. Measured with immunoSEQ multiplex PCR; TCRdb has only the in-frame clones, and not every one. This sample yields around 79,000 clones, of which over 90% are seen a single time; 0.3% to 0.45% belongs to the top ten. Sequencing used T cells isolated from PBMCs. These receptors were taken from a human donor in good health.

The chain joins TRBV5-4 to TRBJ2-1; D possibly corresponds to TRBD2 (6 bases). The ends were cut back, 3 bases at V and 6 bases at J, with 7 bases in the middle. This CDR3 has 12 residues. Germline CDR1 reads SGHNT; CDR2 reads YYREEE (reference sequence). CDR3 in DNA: TGTGCCAGCAGCTCGGGGGTCAATGAGCAGTTCTTC. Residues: CASSSGVNEQFF.

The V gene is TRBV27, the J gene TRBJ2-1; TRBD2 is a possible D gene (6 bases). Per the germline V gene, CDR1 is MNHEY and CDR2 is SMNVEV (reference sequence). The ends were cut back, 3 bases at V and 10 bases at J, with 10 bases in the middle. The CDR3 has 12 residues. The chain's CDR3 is CASSFGGREQFF. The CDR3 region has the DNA TGTGCCAGCAGTTTTGGGGGGAGGGAGCAGTTCTTC.

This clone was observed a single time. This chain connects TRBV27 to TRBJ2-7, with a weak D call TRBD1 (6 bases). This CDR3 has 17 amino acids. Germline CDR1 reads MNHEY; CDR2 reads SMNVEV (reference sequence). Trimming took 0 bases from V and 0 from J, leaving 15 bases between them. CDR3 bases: TGTGCCAGCAGTTTATCCCTCGACAGGTTACACTCCTACGAGCAGTACTTC. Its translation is CASSLSLDRLHSYEQYF.

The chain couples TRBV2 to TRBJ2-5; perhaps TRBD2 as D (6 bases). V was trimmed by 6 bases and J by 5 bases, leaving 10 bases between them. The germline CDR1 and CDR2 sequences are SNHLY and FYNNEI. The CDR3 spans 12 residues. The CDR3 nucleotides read TGTGCCAGCAGGAACAGCGGGGAGACCCAGTACTTC. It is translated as CASRNSGETQYF.

Here the CDR3 DNA reads TGTGCCTGGAGTGCAGGGAATCAGCCCCAGCATTTT. This gives the protein CAWSAGNQPQHF. The chain has TRBV30 and TRBJ1-5; maybe TRBD1 (5 bases). The CDR3 covers 12 residues. V lost 1 base and J lost 4, with 5 bases in between. Germline V gene data show CDR1 as GTSNPN and CDR2 as SVGIG (reference sequence).

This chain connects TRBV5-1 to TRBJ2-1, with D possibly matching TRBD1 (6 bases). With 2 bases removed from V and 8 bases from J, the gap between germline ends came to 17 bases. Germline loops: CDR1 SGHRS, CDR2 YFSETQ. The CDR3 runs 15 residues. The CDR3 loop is CASSFRQGSKDEQFF. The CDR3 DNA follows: TGCGCCAGCAGCTTCCGGCAGGGGAGCAAGGATGAGCAGTTCTTC. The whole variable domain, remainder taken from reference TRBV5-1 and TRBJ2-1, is KAGVTQTPRYLIKTRGQQVTLSCSPISGHRSVSWYQQTPGQGLQFLFEYFSETQRNKGNFPGRFSGRQFSNSRSEMNVSTLELGDSALYLCASSFRQGSKDEQFFGPGTRLTVL.

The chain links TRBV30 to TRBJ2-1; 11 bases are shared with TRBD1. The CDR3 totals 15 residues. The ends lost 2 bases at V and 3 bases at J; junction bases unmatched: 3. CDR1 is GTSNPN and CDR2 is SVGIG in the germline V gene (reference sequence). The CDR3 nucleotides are TGTGCCTGGAGTCTGGGACAGGGGGGCTACAATGAGCAGTTCTTC. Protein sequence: CAWSLGQGGYNEQFF.